One sample yielded the 31 T cell receptor beta chains listed below, sequenced in a study of blood T cell repertoires in COVID-19. Repertoires were generated with immunoSEQ multiplex PCR, while TCRdb's copy carries only in-frame clones and drops some. The data show 200,000 or so clones, about 87% seen once. The material sequenced was PBMCs or T cells enriched from blood (not recorded which). The receptors come from a woman in her thirties who had recovered from COVID-19.

The rearrangement uses TRBV7-2 and TRBJ2-3, with TRBD2 identical over 8 bases. The CDR3 totals 12 residues. Germline CDR1 is SGHTA and CDR2 is FQGNSA. Trimming removed 5 bases from V and 10 bases from J; junction bases left unmatched: 5. The CDR3 is CASSISGRAQYF. The CDR3 coding sequence is TGTGCCAGCAGCATCAGCGGGAGAGCGCAGTATTTT. Based on the CDR3 plus reference TRBV7-2 and TRBJ2-3, the full variable domain is GAGVSQSPSNKVTEKGKDVELRCDPISGHTALYWYRQSLGQGLEFLIYFQGNSAPDKSGLPSDRFSAERTGGSVSTLTIQRTQQEDSAVYLCASSISGRAQYFGPGTRLTVL.

The chain employs TRBV2 and TRBJ1-5; tentatively, D is TRBD1 (6 bases). CDR1 is SNHLY, CDR2 FYNNEI, per germline. The CDR3 contains 14 residues. Trimming took off 3 bases at V and 4 bases at J, with 10 bases between the two ends. The DNA of the CDR3 is TGTGCCAGCAGTGATGCGGACAGTAATCAGCCCCAGCATTTT. Its translation is CASSDADSNQPQHF.

This clone came up once. This chain links TRBV5-6 with TRBJ2-7; 9 nucleotides align to TRBD1. V shed 6 bases, J shed 6 bases, and the junction held 4 bases outside the gene matches. This CDR3 has 12 residues. CDR1 and CDR2 from the germline V gene are SGHDT and YYEEEE. CDR3 region: CASTSTGGEQYF. The CDR3, as DNA: TGTGCCAGCACCTCGACAGGGGGCGAGCAGTACTTC. Full variable domain (remainder filled in from reference TRBV5-6 and TRBJ2-7): DAGVTQSPTHLIKTRGQQVTLRCSPKSGHDTVSWYQQALGQGPQFIFQYYEEEERQRGNFPDRFSGHQFPNYSSELNVNALLLGDSALYLCASTSTGGEQYFGPGTRLTVT.

This rearrangement joins TRBV18 to TRBJ1-1; 7 nucleotides match TRBD1. The junction had 7 bases not matched to a gene; V was cut back by 0 bases and J by 3 bases. Germline CDR1 is KGHSH and CDR2 is LQKENI. This CDR3 contains 16 residues. In DNA form, the CDR3 reads TGTGCCAGCTCACCACCCGGCGGAGGGGGCTACACTGAAGCTTTCTTT. Encoded protein: CASSPPGGGGYTEAFF.

The V call is TRBV15, the J call TRBJ1-2, with 8 bases aligning to TRBD1. The CDR3 runs 16 residues. J was trimmed by 1 base and V by 5 bases; bases with no gene match: 9. Germline lookup yields CDR1 LNHNV and CDR2 YYDKDF (reference sequence). The CDR3 is CATSGGPGGFNYGYTF. As DNA, the CDR3 is TGTGCCACCAGCGGAGGCCCAGGGGGCTTTAACTATGGCTACACCTTC. The complete variable domain, with remaining parts taken from reference TRBV15 and TRBJ1-2, reads DAMVIQNPRYQVTQFGKPVTLSCSQTLNHNVMYWYQQKSSQAPKLLFHYYDKDFNNEADTPDNFQSRRPNTSFCFLDIRSPGLGDTAMYLCATSGGPGGFNYGYTFGSGTRLTVV.

V and J are TRBV7-6 and TRBJ2-5; 11 nucleotides agree with TRBD2. The J segment lost 7 bases and the V segment lost 4 bases, leaving 11 bases of the junction unmatched. CDR1 and CDR2 (germline): SGHVS, FNYEAQ. This CDR3 contains 16 residues. The CDR3 region is CASSSGLAAGYGTQYF. The DNA of the CDR3 is TGTGCCAGCAGCTCGGGACTAGCGGCGGGCTATGGGACCCAGTACTTC.

The rearrangement links TRBV11-2 to TRBJ2-5; possible D gene TRBD2, 6 bases. Germline V gene sequence: CDR1 SGHAT, CDR2 FQNNGV. This CDR3 has 16 residues. Trimming cost V 4 bases and J 5 bases, with 20 bases left between them. CDR3 sequence: CASSSSLRRSGETQYF. For the CDR3, the DNA is TGTGCCAGCAGCTCCTCCTTGAGGAGGAGCGGGGAGACCCAGTACTTC.

The chain has TRBV19 and TRBJ1-2; a possible D gene is TRBD1 (5 bases). Trimming took 9 bases from V and 2 from J, leaving 7 bases between them. Germline V lookup: CDR1 LNHDA, CDR2 SQIVND (reference sequence). The CDR3 extends over 11 amino acids. The CDR3 sequence: CASGGNYGYTF. CDR3 coding DNA: TGTGCCAGCGGGGGGAACTATGGCTACACCTTC.

This chain links TRBV6-5 with TRBJ2-5, with 7 bases fitting TRBD1. CDR1 is MNHEY, CDR2 SVGAGI, per germline. V gave up 10 bases and J gave up 3 bases; unmatched junction bases: 14. The CDR3 has 15 residues. This CDR3 reads CATNTGASSKETQYF. CDR3 in DNA: TGTGCCACGAACACAGGGGCGTCATCAAAAGAGACCCAGTACTTC.

The gene calls are TRBV7-8 and TRBJ1-1, with D possibly matching TRBD1 (5 bases). The germline V and J ends were trimmed by 5 bases and 1 base, with 14 bases remaining between them. The CDR3 spans 15 residues. CDR1 SGHVS and CDR2 FQNEAQ come from the germline V gene. The CDR3 nucleotides are TGTGCCAGCAGCCCTCAGGAGGGGCCGAACACTGAAGCTTTCTTT. Translated, it gives CASSPQEGPNTEAFF.

V and J are TRBV3-1 (or the pseudogene TRBV3-2) and TRBJ1-2; D gene ambiguous. There are 14 residues in the CDR3. Germline CDR1 is LGHDT and CDR2 is YNNKEL (reference sequence). With 0 bases removed from V and 4 bases from J, the gap between germline ends came to 9 bases. CDR3 region: CASSQDVRVYGYTF. CDR3 sequence (DNA): TGTGCCAGCAGCCAAGATGTCCGGGTCTATGGCTACACCTTC.

This chain joins TRBV5-1 and TRBJ2-5, with TRBD2 matching over 12 bases. V lost 3 bases to trimming and J lost 0 bases; unmatched junction nucleotides: 3. Germline loops: CDR1 SGHRS, CDR2 YFSETQ. CDR3 length equals 16 residues. The CDR3 region is CASSYRTSGDQETQYF. CDR3 nucleotide sequence: TGCGCCAGCAGCTACCGGACTAGCGGGGACCAAGAGACCCAGTACTTC.

The rearrangement joins TRBV23-1 to TRBJ2-3; TRBD1 agrees at 9 bases. TRBV23-1 is treated as an ORF (open reading frame) with a function not yet certain. Trimming removed 3 bases from V and 4 bases from J; junction bases left unmatched: 8. The CDR3 runs 16 residues. The CDR3 reads CASSHIRDRVPDTQYF. The DNA for the CDR3 is TGCGCCAGCAGTCATATCCGGGACAGGGTTCCAGATACGCAGTATTTT.

The gene calls are TRBV9 and TRBJ2-1; no clear D gene. Germline CDR1 reads SGDLS; CDR2 reads YYNGEE. CDR3 length equals 12 residues. The V end was cut by 7 bases, the J end by 4 bases, with 9 bases between. CDR3 residues: CASAVGYNEQFF. CDR3 coding DNA: TGTGCCAGCGCGGTCGGATACAATGAGCAGTTCTTC.

The chain is built from TRBV9 and TRBJ2-7; TRBD1 agrees at 7 bases. The CDR3 is 17 amino acids. The germline CDR1 and CDR2 sequences are SGDLS and YYNGEE. V trimming: 0 bases; J trimming: 4 bases; junction bases outside the gene matches: 13. The CDR3 sequence is CASSVGSTGQKFYEQYF. The CDR3 DNA reads TGTGCCAGCAGCGTAGGTTCCACGGGACAGAAATTTTACGAGCAGTACTTC.

CDR3 bases: TGTGCCAGCAGCACCCCGTTAGCGGGGGGGCTGACAGATACGCAGTATTTT. Amino acids: CASSTPLAGGLTDTQYF. The gene calls are TRBV9 and TRBJ2-3, with TRBD2 matching 11 bases. The V gene end was trimmed by 4 bases and the J gene end by 3 bases; junction bases not matched to a gene: 10. Germline lookup yields CDR1 SGDLS and CDR2 YYNGEE. This CDR3 has 17 amino acids.

The rearrangement links TRBV5-1 to TRBJ1-2, with 7 bases that match TRBD1. CDR1 is SGHRS and CDR2 is YFSETQ in the germline V gene. J lost 10 bases, V lost 1 base, and 4 bases had no gene match. The CDR3 length is 12 residues. The CDR3, as DNA: TGCGCCAGCAGCTTGAGCACAGGGGCCTACACCTTC. Protein: CASSLSTGAYTF.

The chain joins TRBV12-3 or TRBV12-4 to TRBJ2-2; the D gene is possibly TRBD2 (5 bases). CDR3 size: 13 residues. The germline V and J ends were trimmed by 8 bases and 5 bases, with 12 bases remaining between them. The CDR3 DNA reads TGTGCCAGCTCAAAAAGGGAGACCGGGGAGCTGTTTTTT. Translation: CASSKRETGELFF.

The CDR3 coding sequence is TGTGCCAGCAGCGTAGCGGAACTAGCGGCCTACAATGAGCAGTTCTTC. Translated, it gives CASSVAELAAYNEQFF. The gene calls are TRBV9 and TRBJ2-1, with 8 bases identical to TRBD2. Trimming cost V 0 bases and J 2 bases; bases outside gene matches: 4. Germline V gives CDR1 SGDLS, CDR2 YYNGEE. This CDR3 comprises 16 residues.

The J gene is TRBJ1-1, the V gene TRBV7-9; unclear D gene. From germline, CDR1 is SEHNR and CDR2 FQNEAQ (reference sequence). V was cut by 5 bases and J by 1 base, with 5 bases left in between. The CDR3 contains 12 residues. For the CDR3, the DNA is TGTGCCAGCAGCCCAGAGAACACTGAAGCTTTCTTT. It is translated as CASSPENTEAFF.

The chain has TRBV7-2 and TRBJ2-6; D is uncertain. The CDR3 is 15 amino acids. V was trimmed by 3 bases and J by 0 bases, leaving 6 bases between them. Germline V CDR1 and CDR2: SGHTA, FQGNSA. The CDR3 is CASSFGGSGANVLTF. CDR3 nucleotides: TGTGCCAGCAGCTTTGGCGGCTCTGGGGCCAACGTCCTGACTTTC. The whole variable domain, remainder taken from reference TRBV7-2 and TRBJ2-6, is GAGVSQSPSNKVTEKGKDVELRCDPISGHTALYWYRQSLGQGLEFLIYFQGNSAPDKSGLPSDRFSAERTGGSVSTLTIQRTQQEDSAVYLCASSFGGSGANVLTFGAGSRLTVL.

V usage is TRBV5-1 and J usage is TRBJ2-1, with 11 bases lining up with TRBD2. This CDR3 contains 18 residues. The J segment lost 3 bases and the V segment lost 0 bases, leaving 8 bases of the junction unmatched. Germline V lookup: CDR1 SGHRS, CDR2 YFSETQ. CDR3 protein: CASSLGAPGTSGYNEQFF. CDR3 bases: TGCGCCAGCAGCTTGGGTGCCCCCGGGACTAGCGGCTACAATGAGCAGTTCTTC.

This sequence joins TRBV9 and TRBJ1-1; tentative D call: TRBD1 (6 bases). Germline CDR1 is SGDLS and CDR2 is YYNGEE. The CDR3 has 13 amino acids. V lost 4 bases to trimming and J lost 7 bases, with 14 bases between them. In nucleotides, the CDR3 is TGTGCCAGCAGCCCACCGACAGGTATTGAAGCTTTCTTT. Its protein product is CASSPPTGIEAFF.

The chain links TRBV2 to TRBJ1-2; 8 nucleotides align to TRBD1. V lost 6 bases and J lost 8; bases outside the gene matches: 8. The CDR3 spans 13 residues. Per the germline V gene, CDR1 is SNHLY and CDR2 is FYNNEI. The CDR3 here is CASRGQGGTGYTF. CDR3 nucleotide sequence: TGTGCCAGCAGAGGACAGGGTGGCACCGGCTACACCTTC. Full variable domain (rest looked up from reference TRBV2 and TRBJ1-2): EPEVTQTPSHQVTQMGQEVILRCVPISNHLYFYWYRQILGQKVEFLVSFYNNEISEKSEIFDDQFSVERPDGSNFTLKIRSTKLEDSAMYFCASRGQGGTGYTFGSGTRLTVV.

The chain couples TRBV15 to TRBJ2-5; 8 bases are a match to TRBD2. The CDR3 covers 17 residues. Germline values: CDR1 LNHNV, CDR2 YYDKDF (reference sequence). After removal of 4 bases from V and 2 bases from J, the junction contained 12 bases not matched to a gene. This CDR3 is CATSITSKRGYQETQYF. The DNA of the CDR3 is TGTGCCACCAGCATTACATCCAAGCGGGGGTATCAAGAGACCCAGTACTTC.

J is TRBJ1-1 and V is TRBV5-1; D is unresolved. Germline values: CDR1 SGHRS, CDR2 YFSETQ. Between the trimmed V and J ends, which lost 4 bases and 2 bases, there was a span of 15 bases. This CDR3 is 15 amino acids long. CDR3 DNA sequence: TGCGCCAGCAGCCCCCGCCCCGACATTAACACTGAAGCTTTCTTT. Translating it yields CASSPRPDINTEAFF.

This rearrangement joins TRBV9 to TRBJ2-7, with TRBD2 as a possible D gene (6 bases). Trimming left V 4 bases short and J 4 bases short, with 12 bases between. The CDR3 is 13 residues long. CDR1 is SGDLS and CDR2 is YYNGEE in the germline V gene. The CDR3 nucleotides are TGTGCCAGCAGCCCCCCGACTAGTTACGAGCAGTACTTC. Translated: CASSPPTSYEQYF. The full variable domain, with the rest looked up from reference TRBV9 and TRBJ2-7, is DSGVTQTPKHLITATGQRVTLRCSPRSGDLSVYWYQQSLDQGLQFLIQYYNGEERAKGNILERFSAQQFPDLHSELNLSSLELGDSALYFCASSPPTSYEQYFGPGTRLTVT.

The CDR3 sequence is CASSPGQSYESGNTIYF. The CDR3 bases are TGCGCCAGCAGCCCTGGACAAAGCTATGAGTCTGGAAACACCATATATTTT. V and J are TRBV4-3 and TRBJ1-3; D perhaps matches TRBD1 (5 bases). The CDR3 contains 17 residues. Germline loops: CDR1 LGHNA, CDR2 YSLEER. V lost 4 bases and J lost 1, with 17 bases in between.

The chain is built from TRBV15 and TRBJ1-3; tentative D call: TRBD1 (5 bases). The V end was cut by 5 bases, the J end by 4 bases, with 12 bases between. Per germline, CDR1 LNHNV and CDR2 YYDKDF (reference sequence). This CDR3 contains 14 residues. The CDR3 loop reads CATSLGARGNTIYF. CDR3 bases: TGTGCCACCAGCCTTGGGGCGCGGGGAAACACCATATATTTT. Combining the CDR3 with reference TRBV15 and TRBJ1-3 gives the whole variable domain DAMVIQNPRYQVTQFGKPVTLSCSQTLNHNVMYWYQQKSSQAPKLLFHYYDKDFNNEADTPDNFQSRRPNTSFCFLDIRSPGLGDTAMYLCATSLGARGNTIYFGEGSWLTVV.

Sample share makes this clone medium-sized. The CDR3 protein is CASSQEVSANTDTQYF. CDR3 nucleotides: TGCGCCAGCAGCCAAGAGGTTAGCGCGAACACGGATACGCAGTATTTT. This rearrangement joins TRBV4-3 to TRBJ2-3; the D gene is possibly TRBD2 (5 bases). This CDR3 is built from 16 residues. Trimming took off 0 bases at V and 6 bases at J, with 16 bases between the two ends. The germline gives CDR1 LGHNA, CDR2 YSLEER.

This clone was observed a single time. This CDR3 reads CASSLDSSRGYTF. The CDR3 region has the DNA TGTGCCAGCAGTTTAGACTCATCTCGTGGCTACACCTTC. The rearrangement joins TRBV12-3 or TRBV12-4 to TRBJ1-2; D gene unclear. The V end was cut by 1 base, the J end by 7 bases, with 10 bases between. This CDR3 has 13 amino acids.